This TCR beta chain was obtained from a study of T cells after yellow fever vaccination. Findings of the study overall: A secondary response was less intense yet reached its peak sooner, at day 5 versus 15. After the booster, roughly 96% of CD4 and 75% to 90% of CD8 primary-response clones were re-detected.

5'RACE template switching added a universal primer site and UMIs to TCR cDNA. TCRdb used MiXCR to reprocess the 5' RACE reads, holding one entry per CDR3 protein. The sample yields some 560,000 distinct CDR3 sequences, under 25% seen once. There are a few counts of this clonotype. Its antigen is as yet unknown. This receptor was obtained from a man aged 25 to 40 who received the YFV17D yellow fever vaccine. This material consisted of PBMCs, taken 15 days after the yellow fever booster vaccination.

The CDR3 loop is CASSSTSGDTYEQYF. CDR3 bases: TGCGCCAGCAGCTCTACTAGCGGGGATACCTACGAGCAGTACTTC. This chain connects TRBV5-1 to TRBJ2-7, with 10 bases identical to TRBD2. Trimming cost V 3 bases and J 2 bases; bases outside gene matches: 5. The germline CDR1 and CDR2 sequences are SGHRS and YFSETQ. The CDR3 has 15 residues.